The 5 T cell receptor beta chains given below trace back to one sample, sequenced in a study of tumor and adjacent non-tumor tissue in lung cancer. RNA was extracted from bulk tissue without any cell sorting. Three rounds of nested PCR, following a modified ARM-PCR protocol, produced the TCRbeta library. TCRdb recomputed calls from the multiplex PCR reads with MiXCR, one row per CDR3 protein. Here the sample spans 200,000 to 250,000 distinct CDR3 sequences, 71% being singletons. The sample taken for sequencing was lung tumor tissue. The receptors here all came from a man aged 55 to 70 with non-small cell lung cancer.

This clonotype was picked up one time. The rearrangement links TRBV7-9 to TRBJ1-4; 9 bases are a match to TRBD1. The CDR3 has 22 amino acids. Germline CDR1 reads SEHNR; CDR2 reads FQNEAQ (reference sequence). J was trimmed by 3 bases and V by 1 base; bases with no gene match: 21. The CDR3 here is CASSLGTGVASGLAISNEKLFF. The CDR3 DNA reads as TGTGCCAGCAGCTTAGGGACAGGGGTCGCATCGGGCCTTGCGATCTCTAATGAAAAACTGTTTTTT.

There are many counts of this clonotype. V usage is TRBV20-1 and J usage is TRBJ1-1; the D is unclear. CDR1 and CDR2 from the germline V gene are DFQATT and SNEGSKA (reference sequence). CDR3 length: 15 amino acids. The V end lost 0 bases, the J end lost 10 bases, and 21 bases lay between the germline ends. The CDR3 loop is CSARDYRNLRIGAFF. The CDR3, as DNA: TGCAGTGCTAGAGATTATCGTAATCTCCGAATCGGAGCTTTCTTT.

In the case of this clonotype: A read error is possible here, since a much larger clone lies one base away. DNA of the CDR3: TGTGCCAGCAGTTTATTGACTAGCGGATTGTACGAGCAGTACTTC. Its protein is CASSLLTSGLYEQYF. V gene TRBV28 combines with J gene TRBJ2-7; TRBD2 matches 9 bases. This CDR3 contains 15 residues. V was pared by 1 base and J by 4 bases, with 5 bases of the junction left unmatched. The germline gives CDR1 MDHEN, CDR2 SYDVKM.

The chain joins TRBV5-1 to TRBJ2-1, with D perhaps assigned TRBD1 or TRBD2 (6 bases each). The ends were cut back, 4 bases at V and 5 bases at J, with 13 bases in the middle. Germline V gene data show CDR1 as SGHRS and CDR2 as YFSETQ. The CDR3 contains 14 residues. CDR3 coding DNA: TGCGCCAGCAGCGCGGGACAATTACACAATGAGCAGTTCTTC. Translated, it gives CASSAGQLHNEQFF.

Regarding this clonotype: A much larger clone lies a single base off, so this may be a read error. The rearrangement links TRBV12-3 or TRBV12-4 to TRBJ1-1; 7 positions match TRBD1. The CDR3 runs to 14 residues. This chain's CDR3 is CASSATGPGTDAFF. The CDR3 DNA follows: TGTGCCAGCAGTGCGACAGGGCCGGGCACTGATGCTTTCTTT.